The 27 T cell receptor beta chains reported below all come from one sample, sequenced in a study of T cell repertoires in ileal Crohn's disease (dated by TCRdb to 2018 to 2020). The method behind the library was the immunoSEQ multiplex PCR assay. What TCRdb holds here is the immuneACCESS table cut down to in-frame rearrangements. Part of the clones is not present; checked against another copy, under half of the missing clones reflect an unresolved V gene, and the others are unexplained. The sample data list approximately 6,800 clones, and roughly 70% of these were observed just once. The ten largest clones capture 15% to 20% of the sample. Sequenced: ileal tissue. The origin of the receptors is an adult with Crohn's disease.

This rearrangement joins TRBV12-5 to TRBJ1-1, with 8 positions matching TRBD1. V was pared by 1 base and J by 4 bases, with 5 bases of the junction left unmatched. The germline V gene encodes CDR1 LGHNT and CDR2 FRNRAP. This CDR3 region has 15 residues. CDR3 in amino acids: CASGLEQGGATEAFF. Written as DNA, the CDR3 is TGTGCTAGTGGTTTGGAACAGGGGGGCGCCACTGAAGCTTTCTTT.

Only one count was recorded for this clone. The chain couples TRBV11-1 to TRBJ2-5; a weak D match, TRBD1 (6 bases). The J call may be mistaken, given a closer DNA end match to TRBJ2-7. Germline loops: CDR1 SGHAT, CDR2 FQDESV (reference sequence). The length of the CDR3 is 14 residues. The CDR3 DNA is TGTGCCAGCAGTAAACTACAGGGCTCCTACGAGCAGTACTTC. Translation: CASSKLQGSYEQYF.

V gene TRBV6-1 combines with J gene TRBJ2-1, with 7 bases aligning to TRBD1. The ends lost 3 bases at V and 0 bases at J; junction bases unmatched: 2. The CDR3 spans 15 residues. Germline CDR1 and CDR2: MNHNS and SASEGT. The CDR3 sequence is CASSEAGGSYNEQFF. CDR3 coding DNA: TGTGCCAGCAGTGAGGCAGGGGGCTCCTACAATGAGCAGTTCTTC.

The chain is built from TRBV29-1 and TRBJ2-1; D is ambiguous. The germline V gene has CDR1 SQVTM and CDR2 ANQGSEA. The CDR3 contains 18 residues. The V and J ends lost 8 bases and 0 bases respectively, with 26 bases between them. The DNA of the CDR3 is TGCAGCATCCAGAGGTGGAAATCCCGTACCGTCTCCTACAATGAGCAGTTCTTC. As protein: CSIQRWKSRTVSYNEQFF.

The chain links TRBV11-3 to TRBJ2-7; no reliable D call. V lost 2 bases, J lost 7 bases, and 12 bases lay in between. The CDR3 runs to 13 residues. In germline, CDR1 is SGHNT, CDR2 YENEEA. This CDR3 is CASSLSRLGEQYF. The CDR3 nucleotides read TGTGCCAGCAGCTTATCCAGGCTGGGTGAGCAGTACTTC.

This clone was counted a few times. The chain is built from TRBV5-1 and TRBJ1-4; 10 bases agree with TRBD1. There are 14 residues in the CDR3. V shed 3 bases and J 8 bases; nucleotides not matched to a gene: 4. Looked up from germline, CDR1 is SGHRS and CDR2 is YFSETQ. In DNA, the CDR3 is TGCGCCAGCAGCTCCGGGACAGGGGAAGAAAAACTGTTTTTT. Translating it yields CASSSGTGEEKLFF.

In its sample, this clone was seen a few times. The rearrangement links TRBV19 to TRBJ1-2, with D maybe TRBD1 (6 bases). The CDR3 covers 16 residues. Germline V gene lookup returns CDR1 LNHDA and CDR2 SQIVND (reference sequence). V was shortened by 5 bases and J by 7 bases, with 23 bases between the two germline ends. The chain's CDR3 is CASSHFLRDMPIGYTF. The CDR3 nucleotides read TGTGCCAGTAGTCACTTTCTCCGGGACATGCCAATTGGCTACACCTTC.

This clone showed up just a few times. This chain joins TRBV11-3 and TRBJ1-2; D gene uncertain. Germline CDR1 SGHNT, CDR2 YENEEA. Trimming left V 2 bases short and J 4 bases short, with 11 bases between. This CDR3 spans 14 amino acids. The chain's CDR3 is CASSLPGNLYGYTF. DNA of the CDR3: TGTGCCAGCAGCTTACCCGGTAACCTCTATGGCTACACCTTC.

This clone was detected once. The gene calls are TRBV27 and TRBJ1-6; possible D gene TRBD1, 5 bases. The CDR3 extends over 14 amino acids. The V and J ends lost 3 bases and 6 bases respectively, with 9 bases between them. Germline V gene sequence: CDR1 MNHEY, CDR2 SMNVEV (reference sequence). The CDR3 is CASSLGGGNSPLHF. In DNA, the CDR3 is TGTGCCAGCAGTTTGGGGGGGGGTAATTCACCCCTCCACTTT.

This clone has more than one count but fewer than ten. CDR3 loop: CASSLAYGGMLTEAFF. In DNA form, the CDR3 reads TGTGCCAGCAGCTTGGCTTATGGGGGGATGCTCACTGAAGCTTTCTTT. This rearrangement joins TRBV5-5 to TRBJ1-1; D perhaps matches TRBD1 (5 bases). Germline V gives CDR1 SGHKS, CDR2 YYEKEE (reference sequence). Deletions cut 0 bases from V and 4 bases from J, with 16 bases between. The length of the CDR3 is 16 residues.

This clone was detected only once. Other DNA variants within this sample encode the same CDR3. The rearrangement uses TRBV6-5 and TRBJ1-6; TRBD1 is a possible D gene (6 bases). Looked up from germline, CDR1 is MNHEY and CDR2 is SVGAGI. Between the trimmed V and J ends, which lost 6 bases and 5 bases, there was a span of 14 bases. This CDR3 is built from 15 residues. This CDR3 is CASRSPGENNSPLHF. CDR3 DNA: TGTGCCAGCAGGAGCCCAGGGGAAAATAATTCACCCCTCCACTTT.

The chain employs TRBV6-1 and TRBJ1-2, with D possibly matching TRBD1 (6 bases). The germline V and J ends were trimmed by 6 bases and 6 bases, with 14 bases remaining between them. The CDR3 totals 13 residues. Germline V gives CDR1 MNHNS, CDR2 SASEGT. The CDR3 sequence: CASRSRTVDGYTF. CDR3 nucleotide sequence: TGTGCCAGCAGAAGCCGGACAGTAGATGGCTACACCTTC.

Comment on this clone: Mismatch with germline at one junction end may stem from a read error. The chain carries TRBV7-2 and TRBJ2-3, with D possibly matching TRBD2 (7 bases). Germline V gene data show CDR1 as SGHTA and CDR2 as FQGNSA. The CDR3 is 15 residues long. The CDR3 region has the DNA TGTGCCTCTGGATACGGGGGGCTATACACAGATCCGCAGTATTTT. Amino acids: CASGYGGLYTDPQYF.

This clone was observed a single time. The chain combines TRBV7-3 with TRBJ1-2, with D unresolved. From germline, CDR1 is SGHTA and CDR2 FQGTGA. The CDR3 has 14 residues. Trimming removed 1 base from V and 2 bases from J, with 8 bases in between. The CDR3 region is CASSLSQANYGYTF. DNA for the CDR3: TGTGCCAGCAGCTTAAGCCAGGCCAACTATGGCTACACCTTC.

The chain carries TRBV11-3 and TRBJ2-7; 8 nucleotides line up with TRBD2. The ends lost 5 bases at V and 5 bases at J; junction bases unmatched: 5. Germline V gives CDR1 SGHNT, CDR2 YENEEA. The CDR3 is made up of 13 amino acids. The CDR3 DNA reads as TGTGCCAGCAGCCCCGGACTAGCCGACGAGCAGTACTTC. Amino acids: CASSPGLADEQYF.

This clone has just a few counts. The CDR3 nucleotides are TGTGCCAGCAGCCCTCTCCGGGACAGGGCGGAACTGTTTTTT. Its translation: CASSPLRDRAELFF. The chain couples TRBV11-1 to TRBJ1-4; TRBD1 matches at 9 bases. CDR3 length: 14 amino acids. With 5 bases clipped from V and 12 bases from J, the junction kept 10 bases outside the gene matches. Germline V gives CDR1 SGHAT, CDR2 FQDESV (reference sequence).

A few counts support this clone. The chain employs TRBV6-4 and TRBJ1-6; 9 bases fit TRBD1. Germline values: CDR1 MRHNA, CDR2 SNTAGT. CDR3 length: 15 amino acids. The V and J ends lost 0 bases and 6 bases, in that order; junction bases with no gene match: 0. CDR3 coding DNA: TGTGCCAGCAGTGACTCGACAGGGGGTAATTCACCCCTCCACTTT. It specifies CASSDSTGGNSPLHF.

The CDR3 region is CASSTQDSSTEKLFF. The CDR3 DNA reads TGCGCCAGCAGTACTCAGGACAGTTCGACTGAAAAACTGTTTTTT. The rearrangement links TRBV5-1 to TRBJ1-4, with a possible D match to TRBD1 (6 bases). Between the trimmed V and J ends, which lost 5 bases and 7 bases, there was a span of 18 bases. The CDR3 sequence is 15 residues long. Germline V gene data show CDR1 as SGHRS and CDR2 as YFSETQ. Full variable domain (outside the CDR3, taken from reference TRBV5-1 and TRBJ1-4): KAGVTQTPRYLIKTRGQQVTLSCSPISGHRSVSWYQQTPGQGLQFLFEYFSETQRNKGNFPGRFSGRQFSNSRSEMNVSTLELGDSALYLCASSTQDSSTEKLFFGSGTQLSVL.

J is TRBJ1-5 and V is TRBV5-1, with 9 positions matching TRBD1. The CDR3 is made up of 16 amino acids. From germline, CDR1 is SGHRS and CDR2 YFSETQ. The J segment lost 7 bases and the V segment lost 2 bases, leaving 10 bases of the junction unmatched. CDR3 nucleotides: TGCGCCAGCAGCTTTAACCCCGGGACAGGGACGCAGCCCCAGCATTTT. Its protein product is CASSFNPGTGTQPQHF.

The chain has TRBV4-1 and TRBJ2-7; 8 nucleotides line up with TRBD2. The V gene end was trimmed by 4 bases and the J gene end by 3 bases; junction bases not matched to a gene: 8. Germline V gives CDR1 MGHRA, CDR2 YSYEKL. This CDR3 region has 15 residues. In DNA form, the CDR3 reads TGCGCCAGCAGCCCCATACCGGGGGGGGACTACGAGCAGTACTTC. Translation gives CASSPIPGGDYEQYF.

The chain links TRBV10-3 to TRBJ1-6, with D possibly being TRBD1 (5 bases). CDR3 length: 15 amino acids. Trimming removed 7 bases from V and 7 bases from J, with 17 bases in between. Germline loops: CDR1 ENHRY, CDR2 SYGVKD. As DNA, the CDR3 is TGTGCCATCACCGATAAGGGGACTCGAAATTCACCCCTCCACTTT. It specifies CAITDKGTRNSPLHF.

CDR3 in amino acids: CASSPDSLAGANVLTF. In nucleotides, the CDR3 is TGCGCCAGCAGCCCGGACAGCTTGGCTGGGGCCAACGTCCTGACTTTC. The rearrangement joins TRBV5-1 to TRBJ2-6; D is possibly TRBD1 (6 bases). The CDR3 has 16 amino acids. CDR1 is SGHRS, CDR2 YFSETQ, per germline. The V end lost 4 bases, the J end lost 2 bases, and 13 bases lay between the germline ends.

This sequence joins TRBV6-5 and TRBJ2-7, with 9 positions matching TRBD1. After removal of 6 bases from V and 2 bases from J, the junction contained 8 bases not matched to a gene. The V gene's germline CDR1 is MNHEY and CDR2 SVGAGI. This CDR3 spans 15 amino acids. Here the CDR3 DNA reads TGTGCCAGCAGCTATAGGACAGGGGAGACCTACGAGCAGTACTTC. Translation gives CASSYRTGETYEQYF.

The CDR3 region has the DNA TGTGCCAGCAGCTCAGGGATGAACACTGAAGCTTTCTTT. Translated, it gives CASSSGMNTEAFF. This chain connects TRBV2 to TRBJ1-1; D is perhaps TRBD1 (5 bases). The ends were cut back, 6 bases at V and 0 bases at J, with 8 bases in the middle. The CDR3 spans 13 residues. The V gene's germline CDR1 is SNHLY and CDR2 FYNNEI.

The rearrangement links TRBV5-4 to TRBJ1-2, with 7 bases lining up with TRBD1. CDR3 length: 13 residues. Unmatched junction bases numbered 0, after V lost 0 bases and J lost 4 bases. Germline-derived CDR1 and CDR2 are SGHNT and YYREEE (reference sequence). CDR3 nucleotides: TGTGCCAGCAGCTTGGGGACAGGCTATGGCTACACCTTC. Its protein is CASSLGTGYGYTF.

This clone was found once. This chain connects TRBV6-1 to TRBJ1-2; possible D gene TRBD1, 6 bases. CDR3 length: 13 amino acids. Germline assignment: CDR1 MNHNS and CDR2 SASEGT. V lost 8 bases to trimming and J lost 6 bases, with 16 bases between them. The CDR3 coding sequence is TGTGCCAGCCTAGACAGGTTCGTCCATGGCTACACCTTC. Its translation: CASLDRFVHGYTF.

The V call is TRBV5-1, the J call TRBJ2-7, with TRBD1 matching over 11 bases. This CDR3 is built from 16 residues. Per the germline V gene, CDR1 is SGHRS and CDR2 is YFSETQ. V trimming: 4 bases; J trimming: 2 bases; junction bases outside the gene matches: 8. In DNA, the CDR3 is TGCGCCAGCAGCCTGTCCCCGGGACAGGGGGCCTACGAGCAGTACTTC. This codes for CASSLSPGQGAYEQYF.